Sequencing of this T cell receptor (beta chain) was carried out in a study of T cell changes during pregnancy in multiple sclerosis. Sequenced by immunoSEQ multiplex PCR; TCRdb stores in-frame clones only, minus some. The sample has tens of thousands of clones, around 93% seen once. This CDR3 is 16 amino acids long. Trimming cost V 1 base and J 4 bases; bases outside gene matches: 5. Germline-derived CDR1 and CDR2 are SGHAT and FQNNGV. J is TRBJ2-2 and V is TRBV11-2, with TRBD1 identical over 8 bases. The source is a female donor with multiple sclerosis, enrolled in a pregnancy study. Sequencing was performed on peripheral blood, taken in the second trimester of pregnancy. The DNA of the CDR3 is TGTGCCAGCAGCTTAGGCAGGGGGCGAGGCACCGGGGAGCTGTTTTTT. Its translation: CASSLGRGRGTGELFF. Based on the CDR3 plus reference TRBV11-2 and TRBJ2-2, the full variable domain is EAGVAQSPRYKIIEKRQSVAFWCNPISGHATLYWYQQILGQGPKLLIQFQNNGVVDDSQLPKDRFSAERLKGVDSTLKIQPAKLEDSAVYLCASSLGRGRGTGELFFGEGSRLTVL.